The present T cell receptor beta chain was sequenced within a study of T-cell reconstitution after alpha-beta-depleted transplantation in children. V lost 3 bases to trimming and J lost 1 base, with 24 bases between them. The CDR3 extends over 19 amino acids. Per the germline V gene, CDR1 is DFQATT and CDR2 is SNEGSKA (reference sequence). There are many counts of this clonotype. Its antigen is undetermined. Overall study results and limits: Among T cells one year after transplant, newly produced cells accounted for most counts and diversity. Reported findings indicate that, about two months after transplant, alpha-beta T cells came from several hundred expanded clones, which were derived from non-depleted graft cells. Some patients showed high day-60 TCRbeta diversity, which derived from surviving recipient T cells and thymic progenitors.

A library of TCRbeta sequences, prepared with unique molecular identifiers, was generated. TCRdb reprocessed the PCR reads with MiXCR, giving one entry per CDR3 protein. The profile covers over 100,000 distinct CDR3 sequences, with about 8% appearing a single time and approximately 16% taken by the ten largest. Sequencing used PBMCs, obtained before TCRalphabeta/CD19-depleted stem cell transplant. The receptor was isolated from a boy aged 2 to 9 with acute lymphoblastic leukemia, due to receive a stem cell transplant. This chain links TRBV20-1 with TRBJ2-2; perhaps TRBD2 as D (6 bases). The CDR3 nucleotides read TGCAGTGCTAGGGGCCATGGGGAGGACCGGTCGCGGAACACCGGGGAGCTGTTTTTT. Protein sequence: CSARGHGEDRSRNTGELFF.